The 2 T cell receptor beta chains given below trace back to one sample, sequenced in a study of CD8 T cells in ankylosing spondylitis. TCRdb ran MiXCR on the 5' RACE reads and lists one entry per CDR3 protein. The sample holds about 340,000 distinct CDR3 sequences, roughly 14% seen once. Sequences were obtained from blood, either unsorted or a sorted T cell fraction (not recorded which). These receptors were obtained from a male donor with ankylosing spondylitis or in good health (not recorded which).

This clonotype was counted between two and nine times. V and J are TRBV5-1 and TRBJ1-2; 9 nucleotides agree with TRBD1. Trimming took 4 bases from V and 3 from J; bases not matched to a gene: 19. This CDR3 has 19 residues. Germline V gene sequence: CDR1 SGHRS, CDR2 YFSETQ. The CDR3 is CASSLKAGQGPKRHYGYTF. The CDR3 DNA sequence: TGCGCCAGCAGCCTAAAGGCCGGACAGGGGCCCAAACGGCACTATGGCTACACCTTC.

The gene calls are TRBV5-1 and TRBJ2-5; 10 nucleotides align to TRBD2. Trimming cost V 2 bases and J 5 bases; bases outside gene matches: 9. The length of the CDR3 is 16 residues. Germline V CDR1 and CDR2: SGHRS, YFSETQ. CDR3 DNA: TGCGCCAGCAGCTTTTCTAGCGGGAGTACTGGGGAGACCCAGTACTTC. It encodes CASSFSSGSTGETQYF.